The 20 T cell receptor beta chains below all came from one sample that was sequenced in a study of technical replicates of blood from a few donors. The data were produced by immunoSEQ multiplex PCR, yet TCRdb's version contains in-frame clones alone and is incomplete. The data show 70,000 to 90,000 clones, around nine tenths seen once. Sequencing was carried out using T cells isolated from PBMCs. All receptors come from a human donor in good health.

The chain uses TRBV7-8 and TRBJ2-1, with 7 bases fitting TRBD1. With 4 bases clipped from V and 5 bases from J, the junction kept 8 bases outside the gene matches. The germline V gene encodes CDR1 SGHVS and CDR2 FQNEAQ. This CDR3 comprises 15 residues. The DNA of the CDR3 is TGTGCCAGCAGCTCTAGGGACAGAGGCAACAATGAGCAGTTCTTC. Its translation: CASSSRDRGNNEQFF.

V and J are TRBV6-6 and TRBJ1-4; 10 nucleotides match TRBD1. V lost 6 bases, J lost 3 bases, and 1 base stayed unmatched. This CDR3 spans 14 amino acids. CDR1 and CDR2 (germline): MNHNY, SVGAGI (reference sequence). CDR3 sequence reads: CASRDRGPNEKLFF. The CDR3, as DNA: TGTGCCAGCAGAGACAGGGGGCCTAATGAAAAACTGTTTTTT.

This clone has at least ten counts. The chain joins TRBV28 to TRBJ2-2; possible D gene TRBD2, 5 bases. The CDR3 contains 18 residues. Germline CDR1 reads MDHEN; CDR2 reads SYDVKM. Trimming shortened V by 6 bases and J by 1 base, and 21 bases separated the two germline ends. CDR3 sequence: CASSMRARRARNTGELFF. CDR3 nucleotides: TGTGCCAGCAGCATGAGGGCTAGACGGGCGCGGAACACCGGGGAGCTGTTTTTT.

V gene TRBV30 combines with J gene TRBJ2-2, with D hard to call. Trimming took 0 bases from V and 7 from J, leaving 6 bases between them. There are 12 residues in the CDR3. Germline loops: CDR1 GTSNPN, CDR2 SVGIG (reference sequence). Here the CDR3 DNA reads TGTGCCTGGAGTGTACGGTTCGGGGAGCTGTTTTTT. It specifies CAWSVRFGELFF.

The chain links TRBV30 to TRBJ1-2, with a tentative D call TRBD1 (6 bases). Germline values: CDR1 GTSNPN, CDR2 SVGIG (reference sequence). The CDR3 contains 13 residues. Trimming pared 3 bases from V and 6 bases from J, leaving 14 bases between. The CDR3 DNA sequence: TGTGCCTGGAGGGGGGCAGGGATCCATGGCTACACCTTC. Protein sequence: CAWRGAGIHGYTF.

This clone was observed once. The V call is TRBV2, the J call TRBJ2-5, with TRBD2 identical over 10 bases. V shed 5 bases and J 5 bases; nucleotides not matched to a gene: 8. The V gene's germline CDR1 is SNHLY and CDR2 FYNNEI. This CDR3 is 15 amino acids long. This CDR3 is CASSTQRGGRETQYF. The CDR3 nucleotides read TGTGCCAGCAGTACTCAGCGGGGGGGCCGTGAGACCCAGTACTTC.

This chain connects TRBV11-2 to TRBJ2-1; 8 nucleotides agree with TRBD1. V lost 5 bases and J lost 5; bases outside the gene matches: 14. CDR3 length: 17 amino acids. Per the germline V gene, CDR1 is SGHAT and CDR2 is FQNNGV. The CDR3 region has the DNA TGTGCCAGCAGCCTAGGGCGAACAGGGGGATACAACAATGAGCAGTTCTTC. It encodes CASSLGRTGGYNNEQFF.

The V gene is TRBV5-1, the J gene TRBJ2-3; 7 positions agree with TRBD1. V shed 4 bases and J 0 bases; nucleotides not matched to a gene: 5. Per germline, CDR1 SGHRS and CDR2 YFSETQ. The CDR3 runs to 15 residues. The CDR3 protein is CASSAGQASTDTQYF. The CDR3 region has the DNA TGCGCCAGCAGCGCAGGACAGGCAAGCACAGATACGCAGTATTTT.

The DNA for the CDR3 is TGTGCCAGCAGCTTAATCGGGGAGAGCTCTGGAAACACCATATATTTT. It translates to CASSLIGESSGNTIYF. This rearrangement joins TRBV7-9 to TRBJ1-3, with no clear D. Per germline, CDR1 SEHNR and CDR2 FQNEAQ (reference sequence). The V end lost 2 bases, the J end lost 0 bases, and 11 bases lay between the germline ends. The CDR3 totals 16 residues.

V and J are TRBV7-9 and TRBJ1-2, with 7 bases identical to TRBD1. The CDR3 spans 17 residues. Losses at the gene ends were 5 bases for V and 1 base for J; bases not matched to a gene: 13. Germline V lookup: CDR1 SEHNR, CDR2 FQNEAQ (reference sequence). The CDR3 is CASSPRTGTENNYGYTF. The CDR3 bases are TGTGCCAGCAGCCCCCGCACCGGGACAGAAAATAACTATGGCTACACCTTC.

V gene TRBV6-5 combines with J gene TRBJ2-2, with D tentatively TRBD2 (5 bases). Germline V gene lookup returns CDR1 MNHEY and CDR2 SVGAGI. Deletions cut 5 bases from V and 5 bases from J, with 9 bases between. The CDR3 runs to 13 residues. The chain's CDR3 is CASSTGRTGELFF. CDR3 bases: TGTGCCAGCAGTACGGGGAGAACCGGGGAGCTGTTTTTT.

This clone was picked up a small number of times. The chain recombines TRBV19 with TRBJ1-1; D is ambiguous. The length of the CDR3 is 12 residues. The germline V and J ends were trimmed by 4 bases and 3 bases, with 6 bases remaining between them. Looked up from germline, CDR1 is LNHDA and CDR2 is SQIVND (reference sequence). CDR3 in DNA: TGTGCCAGTAGTACACTCTACACTGAAGCTTTCTTT. It translates to CASSTLYTEAFF.

The chain combines TRBV5-1 with TRBJ2-2; 16 positions agree with TRBD2. Germline lookup yields CDR1 SGHRS and CDR2 YFSETQ. V was clipped by 3 bases and J by 2 bases; unmatched bases: 4. The CDR3 spans 18 residues. The CDR3 spells CASSWGLAGGPNTGELFF. The CDR3 DNA reads TGCGCCAGCAGCTGGGGACTAGCGGGAGGGCCTAACACCGGGGAGCTGTTTTTT. The whole variable domain, filled in from reference TRBV5-1 and TRBJ2-2, reads KAGVTQTPRYLIKTRGQQVTLSCSPISGHRSVSWYQQTPGQGLQFLFEYFSETQRNKGNFPGRFSGRQFSNSRSEMNVSTLELGDSALYLCASSWGLAGGPNTGELFFGEGSRLTVL.

This sequence joins TRBV5-1 and TRBJ2-1, with 12 bases that match TRBD2. Germline CDR1 and CDR2: SGHRS and YFSETQ. The CDR3 loop spans 15 amino acids. Trimming cost V 4 bases and J 6 bases; bases outside gene matches: 5. CDR3 sequence: CASSPLAGGPNEQFF. CDR3 DNA: TGCGCCAGCAGCCCACTAGCGGGAGGTCCCAATGAGCAGTTCTTC. Variable domain in full (rest from reference TRBV5-1 and TRBJ2-1): KAGVTQTPRYLIKTRGQQVTLSCSPISGHRSVSWYQQTPGQGLQFLFEYFSETQRNKGNFPGRFSGRQFSNSRSEMNVSTLELGDSALYLCASSPLAGGPNEQFFGPGTRLTVL.

This clone was counted a single time. This rearrangement joins TRBV6-1 to TRBJ1-5, with D unresolved. V was pared by 10 bases and J by 1 base, with 14 bases between. In germline, CDR1 is MNHNS, CDR2 SASEGT. The CDR3 is 14 residues long. CDR3 coding DNA: TGTGCCACCTCTGACTTCGCGAGCAATCAGCCCCAGCATTTT. This translates into CATSDFASNQPQHF.

DNA of the CDR3: TGTGCCAGCAGCTTCCTGGGGAGCTCGTCCTACGAGCAGTACTTC. Protein product: CASSFLGSSSYEQYF. J is TRBJ2-7 and V is TRBV11-3; possibly TRBD2 for D (5 bases). V lost 3 bases, J lost 1 base, and 13 bases lay in between. Germline CDR1 and CDR2: SGHNT and YENEEA. There are 15 residues in the CDR3.

This chain joins TRBV10-3 and TRBJ2-7; D is undetermined. Germline V lookup: CDR1 ENHRY, CDR2 SYGVKD. The CDR3 covers 12 residues. Trimming cost V 0 bases and J 7 bases, with 7 bases left between them. CDR3 residues: CAISESDREQYF. The CDR3 DNA is TGTGCCATCAGTGAGTCTGATCGGGAGCAGTACTTC.

This chain links TRBV10-3 with TRBJ2-7; 7 bases fit TRBD1. J lost 0 bases, V lost 6 bases, and 5 bases had no gene match. Looked up from germline, CDR1 is ENHRY and CDR2 is SYGVKD. The CDR3 extends over 14 amino acids. The chain's CDR3 is CAIRQTGSSYEQYF. Written as DNA, the CDR3 is TGTGCCATCAGGCAGACAGGGAGCTCCTACGAGCAGTACTTC.

This clone is categorized as medium-sized. V and J are TRBV13 and TRBJ1-1; unclear D gene. V was trimmed by 4 bases and J by 3 bases, leaving 6 bases between them. Per the germline V gene, CDR1 is PRHDT and CDR2 is FYEKMQ (reference sequence). The CDR3 totals 12 residues. CDR3 loop: CASSWQDTEAFF. The CDR3 DNA sequence: TGTGCCAGCAGCTGGCAGGACACTGAAGCTTTCTTT.

This clone was recorded only once. This chain uses TRBV28 with TRBJ1-5; weak D call: TRBD1 (5 bases). The germline V gene has CDR1 MDHEN and CDR2 SYDVKM. V was cut by 6 bases and J by 0 bases, with 15 bases left in between. The CDR3 is made up of 16 amino acids. CDR3: CASSPRRGDSNQPQHF. In DNA form, the CDR3 reads TGTGCCAGCAGCCCCCGGCGGGGGGATAGCAATCAGCCCCAGCATTTT.